Listed below are T cell receptor beta chains from one sample, sequenced in a study of PD-1 blockade in classical Hodgkin lymphoma. Assay: immunoSEQ multiplex PCR; the TCRdb copy retains only in-frame clones and omits some. Of about 33,000 clones listed, 72% are singletons. Material: peripheral blood mononuclear cells (PBMCs), obtained before the fourth cycle of nivolumab. All receptors come from a human donor with classical Hodgkin lymphoma. Both conserved end residues are part of each CDR3. A D gene is named only where the DNA matches it firmly. Clone size is given for some rows only: seen once, a few or many times, or a class if the clone is expanded.

>TRBJ1-5|TRBV28|-|-
TGTGCCAGCAGTTCCGAGGACGATAGCAATCAGCCCCAGCATTTT
CASSSEDDSNQPQHF
>TRBJ2-7|TRBV30|-|-
TGTGCCTGGAGTGTACTCGGCCACGAGCAGTACTTC
CAWSVLGHEQYF
>TRBJ2-7|TRBV5-4|TRBD1|-
TGTGCCAGCAGCTTGGACTATTCGACAGGGATGGGCTCCTACGAGCAGTACTTC
CASSLDYSTGMGSYEQYF
>TRBJ2-7|TRBV7-9|-|-
TGTGCCAGCAGCCAAGATGCCGACCTCTCCTACGAGCAGTACTTC
CASSQDADLSYEQYF
>TRBJ2-3|TRBV18|-|-
TGTGCCAGCTCACCGTCAGCTACTAGCACAGATACGCAGTATTTT
CASSPSATSTDTQYF
>TRBJ2-3|TRBV4-3|TRBD2|-
TGCGCCAGCAGCCAAGGCGCCAGACTAGCGGGAGGGCCATTGTCAGATACGCAGTATTTT
CASSQGARLAGGPLSDTQYF
>TRBJ1-1|TRBV7-9|TRBD1|-
TGTGCCAGCAGCCCAAAAAAGGACAGGGATGACACTGAAGCTTTCTTT
CASSPKKDRDDTEAFF
>TRBJ1-1|TRBV30|-|few
TGTGCCTGGAGTGTACCTGGCGCAGGGAACACTGAAGCTTTCTTT
CAWSVPGAGNTEAFF
>TRBJ2-1|TRBV7-9|TRBD1|-
TGTGCCAGCAGCGCAAGACCGGGACAGGGAATTTTTAATGAGCAGTTCTTC
CASSARPGQGIFNEQFF
>TRBJ2-7|TRBV10-3|-|-
TGTGCCATCAGTGACGATCTCTACGAGCAGTACTTC
CAISDDLYEQYF
>TRBJ2-7|TRBV7-9|-|-
TGTGCCAGCAGCTCCCAGTTCGAGCAGTACTTC
CASSSQFEQYF
>TRBJ1-1|TRBV28|-|-
TGTGCCAGCAGTTTAGGTTTTGAGGAAGCTTTCTTT
CASSLGFEEAFF
>TRBJ1-1|TRBV9|-|few
TGTGCCAGCAGCGTAGTAAGCGGAAATGAAGCTTTCTTT
CASSVVSGNEAFF
>TRBJ2-7|TRBV7-8|-|few
TGTGCCAGCAGTGGGCTGTACGAGCAGTACTTC
CASSGLYEQYF
>TRBJ2-7|TRBV19|-|-
TGTGCCAGTAGTATCACCGGGACTGGGGAGCAGTACTTC
CASSITGTGEQYF
>TRBJ2-5|TRBV13|-|-
TGTGCCAGCAGTTTTCTTAGCGGACCGAACCAAGAGACCCAGTACTTC
CASSFLSGPNQETQYF
>TRBJ1-1|TRBV7-7|-|-
TGTGCCAGCAGCCGGGGACCCGGGGACACTGAAGCTTTCTTT
CASSRGPGDTEAFF
>TRBJ1-1|TRBV6-6|-|-
TGTGCCAGCAGAGTTGCCCTGACAGCCATGAACACTGAAGCTTTCTTT
CASRVALTAMNTEAFF
>TRBJ1-2|TRBV9|-|-
TGTGCCAGCGGAACCCTTGACGGCTACACCTTC
CASGTLDGYTF
>TRBJ2-7|TRBV7-9|-|-
TGTGCCAGCACCCCCTCCTACGAGCAGTACTTC
CASTPSYEQYF
>TRBJ1-5|TRBV30|TRBD1|-
TGTGCCTGGAGTGGGGGACAGTCTCAGCCCCAGCATTTT
CAWSGGQSQPQHF
>TRBJ2-3|TRBV27|-|-
TGTGCCAGCGGCCTCCCAGATACGCAGTATTTT
CASGLPDTQYF
>TRBJ2-7|TRBV6-5|TRBD1|-
TGTGCCAGCAGTGAGGGGACAGGGGTGGGCGAGCAGTACTTC
CASSEGTGVGEQYF
>TRBJ1-3|TRBV13|TRBD1|once
TGTGCCAGCAGCCTGGGACAGGGATTCTCTGGAAACACCATATATTTT
CASSLGQGFSGNTIYF
>TRBJ1-1|TRBV7-2|TRBD1|few
TGTGCCAGCAGCCCAGGACTAACAGGGGGCGAATTGCGCACTGAAGCTTTCTTT
CASSPGLTGGELRTEAFF
>TRBJ2-3|TRBV7-8|TRBD2|-
TGTGCCAGCAGCCAATTTAGCGGGAGCACAGATACGCAGTATTTT
CASSQFSGSTDTQYF
>TRBJ1-3|TRBV7-8|-|-
TGTGCCAGCAGCTCCACCCAATTCCCCAGGGTAGGAGACACCATATATTTT
CASSSTQFPRVGDTIYF
>TRBJ2-3|TRBV18|-|-
TGTGCCAGCTCACCACCGGGGGCCGACTGGAAGTATTTT
CASSPPGADWKYF
>TRBJ1-1|TRBV5-6|-|-
TGTGCCAGCAGACACCAGGGGTTCGAAGCTGAAGCTTTCTTT
CASRHQGFEAEAFF
>TRBJ1-1|TRBV7-3|-|-
TGTGCCAGCAGCGTCCAGGGGAGAGAGGAAGCTTTCTTT
CASSVQGREEAFF
>TRBJ1-1|TRBV6-5|TRBD1|-
TGTGCCAGCAGTCCTCTAGGACAGGGGAACACTGAAGCTTTCTTT
CASSPLGQGNTEAFF
>TRBJ2-7|TRBV5-4|-|-
TGTGCCAGCAGCTCTAACCACGAGCAGTACTTC
CASSSNHEQYF
>TRBJ2-2|TRBV7-9|-|-
TGTGCCAGCAGCCACCGACAGCGGAACACCGGGGAGCTGTTTTTT
CASSHRQRNTGELFF
>TRBJ2-2|TRBV27|-|-
TGTGCCAGCACTTGGGACCGATCGAACACCGGGGAGCTGTTTTTT
CASTWDRSNTGELFF
>TRBJ2-3|TRBV13|-|few
TGTGCCAGCAGCTTACGAGTTGGCACTAGCACAGATACGCAGTATTTT
CASSLRVGTSTDTQYF
>TRBJ1-4|TRBV5-4|TRBD1|-
TGTGCCAGCAGCTTAAGACAGGGACAAAATGAAAAACTGTTTTTT
CASSLRQGQNEKLFF
>TRBJ2-7|TRBV27|-|-
TGTGCCAGCAGTTTGACTGACTCTCTTGGGTACGAGCAGTACTTC
CASSLTDSLGYEQYF
>TRBJ2-7|TRBV27|-|-
TGTGCCAGCAGTCCAGGTAGTGCGAGCTCCTACGAGCAGTACTTC
CASSPGSASSYEQYF
>TRBJ2-7|TRBV19|-|once
TGTGCCAGTAGTATTTCGAGCGTCTCCTACGAGCAGTACTTC
CASSISSVSYEQYF
>TRBJ2-2|TRBV2|-|-
TGTGCCAGCAGTGAAGGGCAAACCGGGGAGCTGTTTTTT
CASSEGQTGELFF
>TRBJ1-1|TRBV6-5|TRBD1|-
TGTGCCAGCACCCTTAGGGGGCGGGACACTGAAGCTTTCTTT
CASTLRGRDTEAFF
>TRBJ2-5|TRBV4-1|-|-
TGCGCCAGCAGCCAAAACGGGGCGAACTTCGAGGAGCAGTACTTC
CASSQNGANFEEQYF
>TRBJ1-2|TRBV27|-|few
TGTGCCAGCAGTTTCGGGGAAGGGTCCTATGGCTACACCTTC
CASSFGEGSYGYTF
>TRBJ2-7|TRBV27|TRBD1|-
TGTGCCAGCAGCCCCCGGGACAGGGCCCACGAGCAGTACTTC
CASSPRDRAHEQYF
>TRBJ2-7|TRBV4-3|TRBD2|-
TGCGCCAGCAGCCCTATAGCGGGAAGCTCCTACGAGCAGTACTTC
CASSPIAGSSYEQYF
>TRBJ2-6|TRBV7-7|-|-
TGTGCCAGCAGCTTAGGGGGCCAAGCCAACGTCCTGACTTTC
CASSLGGQANVLTF
>TRBJ2-7|TRBV10-3|TRBD2|-
TGTGCCATCGTGGGAGGGCCGGGAGAGCAGTACTTC
CAIVGGPGEQYF
>TRBJ1-2|TRBV7-9|TRBD1|-
TGTGCCAGCAGCTCAGGGGGCGGTGGCTACACCTTC
CASSSGGGGYTF
>TRBJ2-7|TRBV5-4|-|-
TGTGCCAGCAGCTTTAGGGGACCCTCCTACGAGCAGTACTTC
CASSFRGPSYEQYF
>TRBJ1-4|TRBV28|-|-
TGTGCCAGCAGCCTCAGGGATTTCACGACTAATGAAAAACTGTTTTTT
CASSLRDFTTNEKLFF
>TRBJ2-1|TRBV4-3|TRBD2|few
TGCGCCAGCAGCCTATCGACTAGCGCAATCTACAATGAGCAGTTCTTC
CASSLSTSAIYNEQFF